This TCR beta chain was obtained from a study of neurological immune-mediated disorders. The unsorted libraries originated from 2 million PBMCs that had been stored at -80 C. This clonotype has at least ten counts. A read error may account for a junction end that differs from germline. TCRdb processed the 5' RACE reads anew with MiXCR; each CDR3 protein has one entry. The sample includes roughly 120,000 distinct CDR3 sequences, roughly 3.4% of them seen just once. The germline V gene has CDR1 SGHRS and CDR2 YFSETQ. The CDR3 is made up of 13 amino acids. This chain links TRBV5-1 with TRBJ2-1; no definite D call. This sequence was found in a woman in her 30s with multiple sclerosis. Sequencing input: PBMCs. The CDR3 protein is CASSLPDLNGQFF. CDR3 sequence (DNA): TGCGCCAGCAGCCTCCCGGACCTCAATGGGCAGTTCTTC.